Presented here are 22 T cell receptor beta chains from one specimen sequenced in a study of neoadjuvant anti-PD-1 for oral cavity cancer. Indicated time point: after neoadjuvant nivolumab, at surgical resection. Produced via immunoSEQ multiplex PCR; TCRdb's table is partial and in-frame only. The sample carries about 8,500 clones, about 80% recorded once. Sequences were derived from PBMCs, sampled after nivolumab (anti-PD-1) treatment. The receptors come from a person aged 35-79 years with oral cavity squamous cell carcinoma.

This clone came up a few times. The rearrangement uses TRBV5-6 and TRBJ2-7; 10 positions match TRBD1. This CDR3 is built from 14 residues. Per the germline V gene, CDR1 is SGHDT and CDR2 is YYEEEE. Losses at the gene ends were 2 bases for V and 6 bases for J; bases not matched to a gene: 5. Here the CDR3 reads CASSFGDRGTEQYF. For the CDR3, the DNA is TGTGCCAGCAGCTTTGGGGACAGGGGCACCGAGCAGTACTTC.

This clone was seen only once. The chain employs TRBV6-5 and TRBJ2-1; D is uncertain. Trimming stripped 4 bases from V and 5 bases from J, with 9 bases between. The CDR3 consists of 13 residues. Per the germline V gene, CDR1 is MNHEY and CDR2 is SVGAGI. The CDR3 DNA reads TGTGCCAGCAGTTGGGCCGTACACAATGAGCAGTTCTTC. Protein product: CASSWAVHNEQFF.

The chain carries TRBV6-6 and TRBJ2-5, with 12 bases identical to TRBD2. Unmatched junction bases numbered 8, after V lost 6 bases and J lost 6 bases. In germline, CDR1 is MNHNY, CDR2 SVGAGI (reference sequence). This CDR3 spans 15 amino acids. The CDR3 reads CASRTLAGGGKTQYF. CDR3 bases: TGTGCCAGCAGAACACTAGCGGGGGGTGGGAAGACCCAGTACTTC.

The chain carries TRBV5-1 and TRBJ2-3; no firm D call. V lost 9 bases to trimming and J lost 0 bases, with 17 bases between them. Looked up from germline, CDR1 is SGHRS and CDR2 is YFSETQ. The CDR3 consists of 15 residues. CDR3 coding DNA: TGCGCCACCTCGGATGGCGGAAGTAGCACAGATACGCAGTATTTT. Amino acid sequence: CATSDGGSSTDTQYF.

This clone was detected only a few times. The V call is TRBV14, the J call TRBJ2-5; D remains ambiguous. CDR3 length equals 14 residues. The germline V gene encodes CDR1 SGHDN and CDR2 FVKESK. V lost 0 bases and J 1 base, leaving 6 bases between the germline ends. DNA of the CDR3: TGTGCCAGCAGCCAAGATCTCGGCCAAGAGACCCAGTACTTC. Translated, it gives CASSQDLGQETQYF.

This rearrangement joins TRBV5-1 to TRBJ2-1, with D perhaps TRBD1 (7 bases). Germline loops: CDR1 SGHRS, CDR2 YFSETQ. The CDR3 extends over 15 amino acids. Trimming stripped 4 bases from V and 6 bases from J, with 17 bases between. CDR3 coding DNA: TGCGCCAGCAGCCTAATGGCTCAGGGGGGCAATGAGCAGTTCTTC. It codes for CASSLMAQGGNEQFF. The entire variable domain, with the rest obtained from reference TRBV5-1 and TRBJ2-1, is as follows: KAGVTQTPRYLIKTRGQQVTLSCSPISGHRSVSWYQQTPGQGLQFLFEYFSETQRNKGNFPGRFSGRQFSNSRSEMNVSTLELGDSALYLCASSLMAQGGNEQFFGPGTRLTVL.

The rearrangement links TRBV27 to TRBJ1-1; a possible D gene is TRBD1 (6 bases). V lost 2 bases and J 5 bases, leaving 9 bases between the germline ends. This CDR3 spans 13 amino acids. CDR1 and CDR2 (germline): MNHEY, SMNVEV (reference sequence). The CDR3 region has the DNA TGTGCCAGCAGTTTAAGGGGGGCGACTGAAGCTTTCTTT. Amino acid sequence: CASSLRGATEAFF.

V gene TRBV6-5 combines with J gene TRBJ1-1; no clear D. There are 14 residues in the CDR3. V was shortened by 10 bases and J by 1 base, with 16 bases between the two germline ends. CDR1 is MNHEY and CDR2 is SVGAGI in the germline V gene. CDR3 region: CATRQVPWNTEAFF. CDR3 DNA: TGTGCCACCAGGCAGGTCCCCTGGAACACTGAAGCTTTCTTT.

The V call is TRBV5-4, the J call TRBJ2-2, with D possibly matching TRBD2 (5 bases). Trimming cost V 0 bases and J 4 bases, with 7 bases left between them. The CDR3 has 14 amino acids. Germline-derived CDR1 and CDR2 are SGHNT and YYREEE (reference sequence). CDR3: CASSLGTFTGELFF. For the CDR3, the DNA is TGTGCCAGCAGCTTGGGGACTTTCACCGGGGAGCTGTTTTTT.

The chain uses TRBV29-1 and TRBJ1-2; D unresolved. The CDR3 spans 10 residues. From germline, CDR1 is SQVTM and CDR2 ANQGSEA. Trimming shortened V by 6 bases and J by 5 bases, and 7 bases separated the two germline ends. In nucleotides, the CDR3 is TGCAGCGTGAACTCTTATGGCTACACCTTC. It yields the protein CSVNSYGYTF. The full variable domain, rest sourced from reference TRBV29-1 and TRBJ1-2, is SAVISQKPSRDICQRGTSLTIQCQVDSQVTMMFWYRQQPGQSLTLIATANQGSEATYESGFVIDKFPISRPNLTFSTLTVSNMSPEDSSIYLCSVNSYGYTFGSGTRLTVV.

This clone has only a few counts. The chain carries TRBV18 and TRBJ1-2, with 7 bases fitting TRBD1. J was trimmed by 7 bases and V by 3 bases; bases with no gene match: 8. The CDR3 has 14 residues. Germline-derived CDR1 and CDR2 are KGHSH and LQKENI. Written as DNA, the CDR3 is TGTGCCAGCTCACCTGGGACAGTAGAAGGTGGCTACACCTTC. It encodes CASSPGTVEGGYTF. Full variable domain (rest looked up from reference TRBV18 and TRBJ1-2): NAGVMQNPRHLVRRRGQEARLRCSPMKGHSHVYWYRQLPEEGLKFMVYLQKENIIDESGMPKERFSAEFPKEGPSILRIQQVVRGDSAAYFCASSPGTVEGGYTFGSGTRLTVV.

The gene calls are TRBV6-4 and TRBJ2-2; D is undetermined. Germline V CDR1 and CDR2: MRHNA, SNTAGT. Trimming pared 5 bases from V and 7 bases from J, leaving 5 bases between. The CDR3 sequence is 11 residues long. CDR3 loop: CASSQDGELFF. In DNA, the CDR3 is TGTGCCAGCAGTCAAGACGGGGAGCTGTTTTTT.

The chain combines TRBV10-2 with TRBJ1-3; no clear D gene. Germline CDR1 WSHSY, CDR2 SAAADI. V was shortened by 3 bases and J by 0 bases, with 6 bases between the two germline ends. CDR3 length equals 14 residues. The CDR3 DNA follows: TGCGCCAGCAGTGACCCATACTCTGGAAACACCATATATTTT. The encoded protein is CASSDPYSGNTIYF.

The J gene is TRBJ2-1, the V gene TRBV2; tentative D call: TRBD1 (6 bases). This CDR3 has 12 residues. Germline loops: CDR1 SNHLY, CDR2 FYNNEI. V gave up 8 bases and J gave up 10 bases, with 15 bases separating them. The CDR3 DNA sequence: TGTGCCAGCGGGGGCTCCCCTCGAGAGCAGTTCTTC. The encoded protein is CASGGSPREQFF. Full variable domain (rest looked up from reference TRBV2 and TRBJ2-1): EPEVTQTPSHQVTQMGQEVILRCVPISNHLYFYWYRQILGQKVEFLVSFYNNEISEKSEIFDDQFSVERPDGSNFTLKIRSTKLEDSAMYFCASGGSPREQFFGPGTRLTVL.

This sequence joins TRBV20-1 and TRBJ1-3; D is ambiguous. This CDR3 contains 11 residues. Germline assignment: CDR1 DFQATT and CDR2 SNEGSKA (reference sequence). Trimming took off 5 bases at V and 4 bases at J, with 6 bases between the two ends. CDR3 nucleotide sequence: TGCAGTGCTTGGAAAGGAAACACCATATATTTT. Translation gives CSAWKGNTIYF.

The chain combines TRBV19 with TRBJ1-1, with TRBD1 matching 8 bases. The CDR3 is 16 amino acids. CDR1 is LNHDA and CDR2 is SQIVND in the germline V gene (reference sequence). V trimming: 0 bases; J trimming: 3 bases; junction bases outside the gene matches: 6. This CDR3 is CASSIDPGQGYTEAFF. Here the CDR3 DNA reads TGTGCCAGTAGTATAGACCCCGGACAGGGCTACACTGAAGCTTTCTTT.

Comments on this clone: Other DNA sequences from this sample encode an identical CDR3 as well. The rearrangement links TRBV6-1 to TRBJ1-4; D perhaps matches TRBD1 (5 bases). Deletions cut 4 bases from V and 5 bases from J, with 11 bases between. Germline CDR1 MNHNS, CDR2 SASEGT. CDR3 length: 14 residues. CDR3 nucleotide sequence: TGTGCCAGCAGTGGTCGGTCAGGGAATGAAAAACTGTTTTTT. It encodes CASSGRSGNEKLFF.

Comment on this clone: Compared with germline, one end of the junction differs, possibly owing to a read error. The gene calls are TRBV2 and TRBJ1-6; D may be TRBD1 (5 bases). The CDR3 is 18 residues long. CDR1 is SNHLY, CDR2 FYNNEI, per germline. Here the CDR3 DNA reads TGTGCCAGCAGGGAAGGGACGGGAGTGAGCTCCTATAATTCACCCCTCCACTTT. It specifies CASREGTGVSSYNSPLHF.

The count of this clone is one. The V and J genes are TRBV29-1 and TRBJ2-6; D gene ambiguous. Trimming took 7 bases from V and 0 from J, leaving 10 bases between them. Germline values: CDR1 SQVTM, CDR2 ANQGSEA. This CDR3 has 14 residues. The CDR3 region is CSADVSSGANVLTF. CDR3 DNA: TGCAGCGCCGACGTTAGCTCTGGGGCCAACGTCCTGACTTTC.

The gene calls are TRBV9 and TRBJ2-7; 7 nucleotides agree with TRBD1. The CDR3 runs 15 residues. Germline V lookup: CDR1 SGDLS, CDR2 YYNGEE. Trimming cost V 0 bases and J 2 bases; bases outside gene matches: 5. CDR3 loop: CASSVAGTVTYEQYF. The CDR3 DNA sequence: TGTGCCAGCAGCGTAGCCGGGACAGTTACCTACGAGCAGTACTTC. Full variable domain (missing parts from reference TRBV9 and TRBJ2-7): DSGVTQTPKHLITATGQRVTLRCSPRSGDLSVYWYQQSLDQGLQFLIQYYNGEERAKGNILERFSAQQFPDLHSELNLSSLELGDSALYFCASSVAGTVTYEQYFGPGTRLTVT.

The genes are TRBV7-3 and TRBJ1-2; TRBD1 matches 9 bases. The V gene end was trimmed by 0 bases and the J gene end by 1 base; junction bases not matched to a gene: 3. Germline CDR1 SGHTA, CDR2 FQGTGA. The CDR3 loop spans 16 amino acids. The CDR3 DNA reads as TGTGCCAGCAGCTTAACCGGGACAGGGTTTAACTATGGCTACACCTTC. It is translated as CASSLTGTGFNYGYTF.

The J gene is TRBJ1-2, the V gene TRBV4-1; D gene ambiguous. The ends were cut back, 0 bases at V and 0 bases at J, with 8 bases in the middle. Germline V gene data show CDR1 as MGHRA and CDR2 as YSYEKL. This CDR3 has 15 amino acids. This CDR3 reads CASSQEYGANYGYTF. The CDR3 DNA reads TGCGCCAGCAGCCAAGAATACGGTGCTAACTATGGCTACACCTTC.